These 9 T cell receptor beta chains were all obtained from the same sample, sequenced in a study of early T cells in non-severe SARS-CoV-2 infection. Each CDR3 protein is one row after TCRdb ran MiXCR on the 5' RACE reads. The table has tens of thousands of distinct CDR3 sequences, roughly 14% seen once. The sample taken for sequencing was whole blood. The receptors originated from an adult who was a healthcare worker with PCR-confirmed SARS-CoV-2 infection or an uninfected control (not recorded which).

This clonotype came up a few times. The chain recombines TRBV12-5 with TRBJ1-1; D gene ambiguous. The CDR3 consists of 14 residues. Germline V gene sequence: CDR1 LGHNT, CDR2 FRNRAP. Trimming left V 6 bases short and J 4 bases short, with 15 bases between. CDR3 nucleotide sequence: TGTGCTAGTGGCCAAGTGGGCCCAGGCACTGAAGCTTTCTTT. It translates to CASGQVGPGTEAFF.

This clonotype was counted many times. This chain uses TRBV24-1 with TRBJ2-7; D remains ambiguous. CDR1 is KGHDR, CDR2 SFDVKD, per germline. The CDR3 length is 9 residues. Trimming pared 9 bases from V and 5 bases from J, leaving 4 bases between. For the CDR3, the DNA is TGTGCCACCCGGAACGAGCAGTACGTC. It specifies CATRNEQYV.

The genes are TRBV9 and TRBJ2-3, with 10 nucleotides matching TRBD1. Germline V gene lookup returns CDR1 SGDLS and CDR2 YYNGEE. CDR3 length: 15 amino acids. The ends lost 4 bases at V and 5 bases at J; junction bases unmatched: 7. DNA for the CDR3: TGTGCCAGCAGCCCCTGGACAGGGGGAGAAGATACGCAGTATTTT. Residues: CASSPWTGGEDTQYF.

The chain joins TRBV5-6 to TRBJ2-7; 7 bases fit TRBD1. Germline V CDR1 and CDR2: SGHDT, YYEEEE. CDR3 length equals 15 residues. V lost 0 bases and J lost 3; bases outside the gene matches: 6. CDR3 sequence: CASSLDQRTGYEQYV. As DNA, the CDR3 is TGTGCCAGCAGCTTGGATCAGAGGACAGGCTACGAGCAGTACGTC.

Comment on this clonotype: This may be a read error, as it is one base from a much larger clone. The V call is TRBV4-2, the J call TRBJ1-2, with 7 bases that match TRBD1. The CDR3 covers 14 residues. CDR1 is LGHNA and CDR2 is YNFKEQ in the germline V gene. The CDR3 region has the DNA TGTGTCAGCAGCCAAGTACAGGGGATACATGGCTACACCTTC. It codes for CVSSQVQGIHGYTF.

This clonotype was observed a few times. The V and J genes are TRBV14 and TRBJ1-1; D is undetermined. The CDR3 runs to 18 residues. Trimming cost V 1 base and J 4 bases, with 22 bases left between them. CDR1 and CDR2 (germline): SGHDN, FVKESK. CDR3: CASSQASGVMAGSTEAFF. The CDR3 DNA reads TGTGCCAGCAGCCAAGCGTCGGGCGTCATGGCGGGGAGCACTGAAGCTTTCTTT. The full variable domain, its missing parts supplied by reference TRBV14 and TRBJ1-1, is EAGVTQFPSHSVIEKGQTVTLRCDPISGHDNLYWYRRVMGKEIKFLLHFVKESKQDESGMPNNRFLAERTGGTYSTLKVQPAELEDSGVYFCASSQASGVMAGSTEAFFGQGTRLTVV.

The chain carries TRBV7-9 and TRBJ2-3; D is unclear. V was cut by 4 bases and J by 3 bases, with 8 bases left in between. Germline V lookup: CDR1 SEHNR, CDR2 FQNEAQ (reference sequence). This CDR3 has 13 amino acids. CDR3 sequence reads: CASSSPETDTQYF. The CDR3 region has the DNA TGTGCCAGCAGCTCCCCCGAGACAGATACGCAGTATTTT.

This clonotype came up a few times. The CDR3 sequence is CASSLKQGRMFF. In nucleotides, the CDR3 is TGTGCCAGCAGCTTAAAGCAGGGGAGAATGTTCTTC. V gene TRBV7-2 combines with J gene TRBJ2-1, with D maybe TRBD1 (6 bases). Germline loops: CDR1 SGHTA, CDR2 FQGNSA. The germline V and J ends were trimmed by 2 bases and 15 bases, with 14 bases remaining between them. CDR3 length: 12 residues.

This sequence joins TRBV20-1 and TRBJ2-5, with 13 bases that match TRBD2. The CDR3 spans 20 residues. The germline V gene has CDR1 DFQATT and CDR2 SNEGSKA (reference sequence). Trimming cost V 1 base and J 1 base; bases outside gene matches: 15. The CDR3 loop reads CSARGRGAGLAGLGQETQYF. The CDR3, as DNA: TGCAGTGCTAGAGGACGGGGTGCGGGACTAGCGGGGCTCGGCCAAGAGACCCAGTACTTC.